What follows are 11 T cell receptor beta chains derived from one specimen sequenced in a study of blood T cell repertoires in COVID-19. Only in-frame clones appear in the TCRdb table, and some are missing; sequencing was by immunoSEQ multiplex PCR. The sample has nearly 200,000 clones, roughly four fifths seen once. Material: peripheral blood. Source of these receptors: a human donor with acute or convalescent COVID-19. The donor label of this sample is uncertain.

V and J are TRBV20-1 and TRBJ2-7; tentative D call: TRBD1 (6 bases). Germline values: CDR1 DFQATT, CDR2 SNEGSKA (reference sequence). There are 13 residues in the CDR3. V gave up 3 bases and J gave up 3 bases, with 12 bases separating them. The CDR3 DNA reads TGCAGTGCTAGTAGACAGGTCATCTACGAGCAGTACTTC. This encodes CSASRQVIYEQYF.

The V call is TRBV11-2, the J call TRBJ2-1; a possible D gene is TRBD2 (6 bases). V dropped 4 bases and J dropped 0 bases, with 19 bases sitting between them. Germline V gene lookup returns CDR1 SGHAT and CDR2 FQNNGV. CDR3 length equals 18 residues. DNA of the CDR3: TGTGCCAGCAGCTACAACCTTTTCGCGGGAAGCTCCTACAATGAGCAGTTCTTC. Protein sequence: CASSYNLFAGSSYNEQFF.

This clone was recorded once. The rearrangement links TRBV3-1 (or the pseudogene TRBV3-2) to TRBJ2-1, with TRBD2 identical over 9 bases. Trimming cost V 0 bases and J 9 bases; bases outside gene matches: 9. Germline assignment: CDR1 LGHDT and CDR2 YNNKEL (reference sequence). The CDR3 spans 16 residues. CDR3: CASSQEVLAGDGEQFF. Here the CDR3 DNA reads TGTGCCAGCAGCCAAGAGGTCTTAGCGGGAGACGGTGAGCAGTTCTTC.

The chain couples TRBV3-1 (or the pseudogene TRBV3-2) to TRBJ2-7; 7 nucleotides align to TRBD2. The V gene's germline CDR1 is LGHDT and CDR2 YNNKEL (reference sequence). The CDR3 contains 14 residues. The junction had 9 bases not matched to a gene; V was cut back by 6 bases and J by 4 bases. CDR3 coding DNA: TGTGCCAGCAGTAGGACTAGTCAAGGTTACGAGCAGTACTTC. Translation: CASSRTSQGYEQYF.

J is TRBJ2-5 and V is TRBV24-1; 9 bases are shared with TRBD1. The CDR3 is 15 amino acids. With 1 base clipped from V and 2 bases from J, the junction kept 1 base outside the gene matches. CDR1 is KGHDR, CDR2 SFDVKD, per germline. In DNA, the CDR3 is TGTGCCACCAGTGATTTAGGGACAGGGCAAGAGACCCAGTACTTC. It codes for CATSDLGTGQETQYF.

The V gene is TRBV6-5, the J gene TRBJ1-6; a weak D match, TRBD1 (5 bases). The CDR3 contains 15 residues. Deletions cut 7 bases from V and 1 base from J, with 11 bases between. CDR1 and CDR2 (germline): MNHEY, SVGAGI. The CDR3 nucleotides read TGTGCCAGCACCCGACAGTTTTCCTATAATTCACCCCTCCACTTT. The encoded protein is CASTRQFSYNSPLHF.

The CDR3 is CASGLGRSTDTQYF. The CDR3 bases are TGTGCTAGTGGTTTAGGGAGATCCACAGATACGCAGTATTTT. The chain employs TRBV12-5 and TRBJ2-3; weak D call: TRBD2 (5 bases). Trimming took off 3 bases at V and 2 bases at J, with 9 bases between the two ends. This CDR3 is 14 amino acids long. Germline V gene data show CDR1 as LGHNT and CDR2 as FRNRAP.

In regard to this clone: Within the sample, other DNA sequences also encode this same CDR3. CDR3 sequence reads: CASSYRDTGYEQYF. Here the CDR3 DNA reads TGTGCCAGCAGTTACCGGGACACAGGGTACGAGCAGTACTTC. The J gene is TRBJ2-7, the V gene TRBV6-5; TRBD1 might be the D (6 bases). Germline V CDR1 and CDR2: MNHEY, SVGAGI. The CDR3 contains 14 residues. Trimming took 2 bases from V and 4 from J, leaving 12 bases between them.

The chain couples TRBV11-2 to TRBJ1-1; no clear D. The CDR3 has 15 amino acids. V was pared by 1 base and J by 0 bases, with 9 bases between. Looked up from germline, CDR1 is SGHAT and CDR2 is FQNNGV. The CDR3 region is CASSLAAGLNTEAFF. The CDR3 DNA reads as TGTGCCAGCAGCTTAGCGGCAGGCCTGAACACTGAAGCTTTCTTT. The variable domain in full, with the rest retrieved from reference TRBV11-2 and TRBJ1-1, is EAGVAQSPRYKIIEKRQSVAFWCNPISGHATLYWYQQILGQGPKLLIQFQNNGVVDDSQLPKDRFSAERLKGVDSTLKIQPAKLEDSAVYLCASSLAAGLNTEAFFGQGTRLTVV.

V gene TRBV29-1 combines with J gene TRBJ2-1; 11 positions agree with TRBD2. CDR1 and CDR2 from the germline V gene are SQVTM and ANQGSEA. With V trimmed by 8 bases and J by 5 bases, 5 bases remained unmatched. The CDR3 covers 13 residues. In nucleotides, the CDR3 is TGCAGCCAGGGACTAGCGGAGAACAATGAGCAGTTCTTC. Translation gives CSQGLAENNEQFF.

CDR3 nucleotide sequence: TGCAGCGTTGAAGGGCAGGGGAGAAATGAGCAGTTCTTC. It yields the protein CSVEGQGRNEQFF. The chain employs TRBV29-1 and TRBJ2-1; TRBD1 is a possible D gene (6 bases). The CDR3 totals 13 residues. V gave up 1 base and J gave up 7 bases, with 11 bases separating them. From germline, CDR1 is SQVTM and CDR2 ANQGSEA.